A selection of T cell receptor beta chains follows, all from one sample in a study of tumor and adjacent non-tumor tissue in lung cancer. MiXCR, run by TCRdb on the multiplex PCR reads, gives a single entry per CDR3 protein. The sample yields 100,000 to 150,000 distinct CDR3 sequences, about 66% seen once. The sample taken for sequencing was lung tumor tissue. The receptor set was obtained from a young man with non-small cell lung cancer. Each CDR3 is given without its conserved first and last residue. Where a row states a size, it is once, few, many or the class of an expanded clone; other rows omit it.

size	V	J	CDR3
many	TRBV6-6	TRBJ2-2	ASSWNRDSDTGELF
-	TRBV6-2/TRBV6-3	TRBJ2-1	ASSYSGLEGGNEQF
-	TRBV11-1	TRBJ2-1	ASSTSSDHKQF
-	TRBV20-1	TRBJ2-1	STRDQETGDYNEQL
many	TRBV20-1	TRBJ1-1	SASGVLGNTEAF
few	TRBV5-4	TRBJ2-3	ASSIRSGGADTQY
many	TRBV6-5	TRBJ1-1	ATSPGQYTEAF
many	TRBV20-1	TRBJ2-1	SALYRDEQF
-	TRBV20-1	TRBJ1-2	NARDVGQSNSNYGYT
-	TRBV11-2	TRBJ2-1	ASSLVRWQRHSYSEKF
-	TRBV10-2	TRBJ2-1	ASRKQRGGAYNDQF
-	TRBV11-2	TRBJ1-2	GSSLSSGARGYT
many	TRBV12-3/TRBV12-4	TRBJ2-7	ASSSDTVAEQY
-	TRBV6-2/TRBV6-3	TRBJ2-7	ASSYPQWGGYEQY
many	TRBV29-1	TRBJ1-1	SVEGRFGAAF
-	TRBV6-2/TRBV6-3	TRBJ2-7	AYNASGGRYEHY
many	TRBV20-1	TRBJ2-3	SVGTGDSFYTQY
-	TRBV20-1	TRBJ1-1	SARVQGQWAPF
-	TRBV6-2/TRBV6-3	TRBJ2-6	ASSDTSCGANVLT
-	TRBV20-1	TRBJ2-1	SARRGVGGGHNEHF
once	TRBV20-1	TRBJ2-2	CANPSTGGPGELF
-	TRBV12-3/TRBV12-4	TRBJ2-5	ASSLNFGRHARGRTQY
-	TRBV13	TRBJ2-3	AGSLGGTDTQY
-	TRBV20-1	TRBJ2-3	SARDWLAGGPGAIDTQY
-	TRBV12-3/TRBV12-4	TRBJ2-5	ASSLAGGSQGTQY
many	TRBV11-2	TRBJ2-1	ASSLNPALAAYNEQF
-	TRBV29-1	TRBJ2-1	SVESQLKSYNEQF
few	TRBV24-1	TRBJ2-1	ATSGLLAGERNEQF
-	TRBV28	TRBJ1-4	ASIGGSDEKLF
-	TRBV20-1	TRBJ1-2	SARRRGQQGGYT
-	TRBV7-9	TRBJ1-2	ASSLWSPSYGYT
many	TRBV4-1	TRBJ2-5	ASSQVEDQETQY
-	TRBV4-1	TRBJ1-2	VSSQSTGEGYGYT
medium-sized	TRBV4-1	TRBJ2-7	ASSQGPTGGTYEQY
-	TRBV24-1	TRBJ2-7	ATSDGTRVEEY
many	TRBV12-3/TRBV12-4	TRBJ1-2	ASSDSNKGGYT
many	TRBV6-5	TRBJ2-3	ASSYSGGPGTSTDTQY
-	TRBV11-2	TRBJ2-3	ASSPDQSDTDTQY
-	TRBV30	TRBJ2-4	AWGPQGGIQY
many	TRBV5-4	TRBJ1-4	ASYDRGNEKLF
-	TRBV20-1	TRBJ2-1	TTRALGLYLNEQF
-	TRBV4-1	TRBJ2-3	ASSQAGRSPPGDTQY
-	TRBV12-5	TRBJ1-1	ASGSRDRAEGTEAF
-	TRBV7-2	TRBJ2-7	ASSLGPGREQY
-	TRBV29-1	TRBJ2-1	SAEGTMRFNEQF